A selection of T cell receptor beta chains follows, all from one sample in a study of blood T cell repertoires in COVID-19. Clones were sequenced by immunoSEQ multiplex PCR, and TCRdb holds only the in-frame ones, with some missing. This sample has approximately 200,000 clones, with about four fifths found just once. The sample was peripheral blood. The receptors here all came from a woman aged 55-70 years with acute or convalescent COVID-19. CDR3s include the opening cysteine and the closing phenylalanine or tryptophan. Fields, in order: CDR3 DNA, CDR3 protein, clone size, V gene, CDR3 length, J gene, D gene. D genes are given only for firm matches. Where a row states a size, it is once, few, many or the class of an expanded clone; other rows omit it.

TGTGCCAGCAGGATACAGATGAACACTGAAGCTTTCTTT,CASRIQMNTEAFF,.,TRBV11-2,13,TRBJ1-1,.
TGTGCCAGCAGCTTTGGGACAGCAGGTGGCTACACCTTC,CASSFGTAGGYTF,.,TRBV3-1/TRBV3-2,13,TRBJ1-2,TRBD1
TGTGCCAGCAAGCAGGGAGGGTCCTCTGGAAACACCATATATTTT,CASKQGGSSGNTIYF,.,TRBV28,15,TRBJ1-3,.
TGTGCCAGCAGAGCCACAGGGCAGGGTTGGTATGGCTACACCTTC,CASRATGQGWYGYTF,.,TRBV6-5,15,TRBJ1-2,.
TGTGCCAGCAGTTATGCTAGCGGGGCCAAAAACATTCAGTACTTC,CASSYASGAKNIQYF,once,TRBV6-6,15,TRBJ2-4,TRBD2
TGCAGCGTAGCCGGGACAGGGGGCTCCTACGAGCAGTACTTC,CSVAGTGGSYEQYF,.,TRBV29-1,14,TRBJ2-7,TRBD1
TGTGCCAGCAGCGTAGGGCTTTCCACCTACGAGCAGTACTTC,CASSVGLSTYEQYF,.,TRBV9,14,TRBJ2-7,.
TGTGCCAGCAGCCAAGAAGTGACAGTGAATTCACCCCTCCACTTT,CASSQEVTVNSPLHF,.,TRBV4-2,15,TRBJ1-6,.
TGTGCCAGCAGCTTAGGTATGTCCCAGGTTGAGCAGTTCTTC,CASSLGMSQVEQFF,.,TRBV11-3,14,TRBJ2-1,.
TGTGCCAGCGAAGCAGGGAGGGGCACTGAAGCTTTCTTT,CASEAGRGTEAFF,.,TRBV7-9,13,TRBJ1-1,.
TGCGCCAGCAGCCCGGTCGCGGCAGGGGACACTGAAGCTTTCTTT,CASSPVAAGDTEAFF,.,TRBV5-1,15,TRBJ1-1,.
TGCGCCAGCAGCAGGACAGCCGGAGGAAACACAGATACGCAGTATTTT,CASSRTAGGNTDTQYF,.,TRBV5-1,16,TRBJ2-3,.
TGCACCAGCAGCCTGAGGAGGGTCAGCAGTGGCTACACCTTC,CTSSLRRVSSGYTF,.,TRBV1,14,TRBJ1-2,.
TGTGCCAGCAGCGTAAGTGGGCGAGGGGGAATTTATGGCTACACCTTC,CASSVSGRGGIYGYTF,once,TRBV9,16,TRBJ1-2,.
TGTGCCAGCAGCGTATCGGGAGTGCGAACGGATACGCAGTATTTT,CASSVSGVRTDTQYF,.,TRBV9,15,TRBJ2-3,.
TGTGCCACCAGCAGAGACAGGGGGAATTCACCCCTCCACTTT,CATSRDRGNSPLHF,once,TRBV15,14,TRBJ1-6,TRBD1
TGTGCCAGTAGTTTACCGGGACTTCTAAATGAGCAGTTCTTC,CASSLPGLLNEQFF,.,TRBV19,14,TRBJ2-1,.
TGTGCCAGCAGTGAAGGCCCCCGGAGGGCCACTGAAGCTTTCTTT,CASSEGPRRATEAFF,.,TRBV6-1,15,TRBJ1-1,.
TGCGCCAGCAGCCAAGAGTGGCCGGGCCACAGGGCTGGCTACACCTTC,CASSQEWPGHRAGYTF,.,TRBV4-3,16,TRBJ1-2,.
TGTGCCAGCAGCCCCCCATTGGGGGGGGTAGACAATGAGCAGTTCTTC,CASSPPLGGVDNEQFF,once,TRBV7-9,16,TRBJ2-1,TRBD2
TGTGCCAGGGGTGGACAGGGGGAGACCCAGTACTTC,CARGGQGETQYF,.,TRBV2,12,TRBJ2-5,TRBD1
TGCAGTGCTAGTGACAGGGATCAGCCCCAGCATTTT,CSASDRDQPQHF,once,TRBV20-1,12,TRBJ1-5,TRBD1
TGTGCCAGCAGTTTACGGGCTCCGGGACAGCTGATAAATGAGCAGTTCTTC,CASSLRAPGQLINEQFF,.,TRBV6-2/TRBV6-3,17,TRBJ2-1,TRBD1
TGCGCCAGCAGCCAAGCTATAGCGGGGGGGCCATACGAGCAGTACTTC,CASSQAIAGGPYEQYF,.,TRBV4-1,16,TRBJ2-7,TRBD2
TGTGCCAGCAGCCAAGACGGGACTAGCGGTACCGGGGAGCTGTTTTTT,CASSQDGTSGTGELFF,.,TRBV4-2,16,TRBJ2-2,TRBD2
TGCAGTGCGTACCGGGATGGCTACACCTTC,CSAYRDGYTF,.,TRBV20-1,10,TRBJ1-2,.
TGTGCCAGCAGCTCGGACAGGACAGATACGCAGTATTTT,CASSSDRTDTQYF,.,TRBV11-2,13,TRBJ2-3,TRBD1
TGTGCCAGCAGTTATGGTGGGACACTCCTTGAAGCTTTCTTT,CASSYGGTLLEAFF,.,TRBV6-5,14,TRBJ1-1,.
TGTGCCAGCAATCTACAGGGTTCCACTGAAGCTTTCTTT,CASNLQGSTEAFF,.,TRBV12-3/TRBV12-4,13,TRBJ1-1,.
TGTGCCAGCAGCCCCGGAGGGACAGCATCCTACGAGCAGTACTTC,CASSPGGTASYEQYF,.,TRBV11-3,15,TRBJ2-7,.
TGCGCCAGCAGCCAAGATGGGACACCCCAAGAGACCCAGTACTTC,CASSQDGTPQETQYF,.,TRBV4-1,15,TRBJ2-5,.
TGTGCCAGCAGCTCACTAGCGGGGGGTAGCACAGATACGCAGTATTTT,CASSSLAGGSTDTQYF,once,TRBV7-9,16,TRBJ2-3,TRBD2
TGTGCCAGTACGACAGGGATTCAGCGAGAAAAACTGTTTTTT,CASTTGIQREKLFF,.,TRBV6-5,14,TRBJ1-4,TRBD1
TGTGCCAGCAGTACCTCCCAATCCCGTGAGAGGGCGCTGTTTTTT,CASSTSQSRERALFF,.,TRBV6-5,15,TRBJ2-2,.
TGTGCCAGCAGCTCCTACGGACAAAGCTCTGGAAACACCATATATTTT,CASSSYGQSSGNTIYF,few,TRBV7-2,16,TRBJ1-3,.
TGTGCCAGCAGCTTAGCAGGGGGCACCTACAATGAGCAGTTCTTC,CASSLAGGTYNEQFF,few,TRBV11-3,15,TRBJ2-1,TRBD1
TGTGCCAGCGGGACTAGCGTATCCGGGGAGCTGTTTTTT,CASGTSVSGELFF,.,TRBV10-3,13,TRBJ2-2,TRBD2
TGTGCCATCAGAGGGGCCGATGCGAATGAGCAGTTCTTC,CAIRGADANEQFF,.,TRBV10-3,13,TRBJ2-1,.
TGTGCCAGCAGCTTAGCTCAGGGTAGCACAGATACGCAGTATTTT,CASSLAQGSTDTQYF,once,TRBV7-9,15,TRBJ2-3,.
TGCGCCAGCAGCTCGAGACAGGGGGTCGGACCAATGGTGAACACTGAAGCTTTCTTT,CASSSRQGVGPMVNTEAFF,.,TRBV5-1,19,TRBJ1-1,TRBD1